The 9 T cell receptor beta chains given below trace back to one sample, sequenced in a study of blood T cell repertoires in COVID-19. Libraries were prepared by immunoSEQ multiplex PCR; TCRdb keeps only in-frame clonotypes and omits some of them. The sample has 200,000 to 250,000 clones, around four fifths seen once. The sample was peripheral blood. The receptors come from a man between 25 and 39 years old who had recovered from COVID-19.

The chain couples TRBV27 to TRBJ2-1; no clear D gene. Deletions cut 3 bases from V and 5 bases from J, with 11 bases between. This CDR3 has 14 amino acids. Germline-derived CDR1 and CDR2 are MNHEY and SMNVEV (reference sequence). The CDR3 sequence is CASSFVRPDNEQFF. CDR3 DNA sequence: TGTGCCAGCAGTTTCGTCCGCCCAGACAATGAGCAGTTCTTC.

This chain links TRBV7-2 with TRBJ1-1; TRBD1 matches 7 bases. The V and J ends lost 5 bases and 0 bases, in that order; junction bases with no gene match: 6. Germline values: CDR1 SGHTA, CDR2 FQGNSA. The CDR3 loop spans 15 amino acids. CDR3 residues: CASSTPTGMNTEAFF. The DNA for the CDR3 is TGTGCCAGCAGCACACCGACAGGGATGAACACTGAAGCTTTCTTT.

The rearrangement links TRBV4-2 to TRBJ2-2, with 9 bases lining up with TRBD2. J was trimmed by 3 bases and V by 5 bases; bases with no gene match: 10. Germline-derived CDR1 and CDR2 are LGHNA and YNFKEQ. The CDR3 consists of 17 residues. Here the CDR3 DNA reads TGTGCCAGCAGCGTTAGGTCGGCTAGCGGGGACACCGGGGAGCTGTTTTTT. Its translation: CASSVRSASGDTGELFF.

The chain joins TRBV3-1 (or the pseudogene TRBV3-2) to TRBJ1-3; TRBD1 matches 9 bases. CDR3 size: 18 residues. The V and J ends lost 0 bases and 1 base, in that order; junction bases with no gene match: 7. The germline CDR1 and CDR2 sequences are LGHDT and YNNKEL (reference sequence). Here the CDR3 reads CASSQEGTGSVSGNTIYF. The CDR3 bases are TGTGCCAGCAGCCAAGAGGGGACAGGGTCGGTGTCTGGAAACACCATATATTTT.

The CDR3 DNA reads as TGCGCCAGCAGCCCCCTCGGCAGGGGGCAGGATGAGCAGTACTTC. Residues: CASSPLGRGQDEQYF. The chain carries TRBV4-1 and TRBJ2-7, with 8 nucleotides matching TRBD1. This CDR3 spans 15 amino acids. Germline V CDR1 and CDR2: MGHRA, YSYEKL. V lost 4 bases and J lost 7; bases outside the gene matches: 12.

J is TRBJ1-4 and V is TRBV7-9, with 9 bases identical to TRBD1. From germline, CDR1 is SEHNR and CDR2 FQNEAQ (reference sequence). With V trimmed by 6 bases and J by 8 bases, 10 bases remained unmatched. The length of the CDR3 is 15 residues. CDR3 in DNA: TGTGCCAGCAGGTTATCAACAGGGGGCAGCGAAAAACTGTTTTTT. Translated: CASRLSTGGSEKLFF.

This chain links TRBV9 with TRBJ1-2; TRBD1 is a possible D gene (5 bases). V lost 0 bases and J 8 bases, leaving 11 bases between the germline ends. CDR3 length: 13 residues. Looked up from germline, CDR1 is SGDLS and CDR2 is YYNGEE. CDR3 amino acids: CASSVGQPGGYTF. The CDR3 region has the DNA TGTGCCAGCAGCGTAGGGCAGCCAGGGGGCTACACCTTC.

The genes are TRBV12-5 and TRBJ2-5, with 7 bases that match TRBD2. Germline V gene lookup returns CDR1 LGHNT and CDR2 FRNRAP. This CDR3 comprises 17 residues. V dropped 3 bases and J dropped 5; count of bases not matched to a gene: 15. DNA for the CDR3: TGTGCTAGTGGTTTCTGGGGGGGTGTTGGCCGGAGGGAGACCCAGTACTTC. Translating gives CASGFWGGVGRRETQYF.

This chain connects TRBV19 to TRBJ2-1; a weak D match, TRBD2 (5 bases). This CDR3 is 16 amino acids long. Trimming left V 3 bases short and J 7 bases short, with 19 bases between. Looked up from germline, CDR1 is LNHDA and CDR2 is SQIVND (reference sequence). The CDR3 DNA is TGTGCCAGTAGTATTTCTTTCGGGGTGTCGGGGAATGAGCAGTTCTTC. Encoded protein: CASSISFGVSGNEQFF.